A selection of T cell receptor beta chains follows, all from one sample in a study of T cell responses to AZD1222 COVID-19 vaccine. TCRdb's table, derived via immunoSEQ multiplex PCR, lists solely in-frame clones and lacks some. The sample contains around 150,000 clones, about nine tenths of which appear only once. Sequencing was performed on peripheral blood, taken 28 days after the second AZD1222 dose. The source is an adult who received the AZD1222 COVID-19 vaccine. Both conserved end residues are part of each CDR3. The order of the fields is D gene, V gene, J gene, CDR3 DNA, CDR3 protein. A D gene is named only where the DNA matches it firmly.

TRBD2,TRBV27,TRBJ2-3,TGTGCCAGCAGGCCCTGGACAGGGCAACTAGCGGGAGATCCAGATACGCAGTATTTT,CASRPWTGQLAGDPDTQYF
TRBD1,TRBV5-1,TRBJ2-6,TGCGCCAGCAGCATGGGACAGTTTAACTCTGGGGCCAACGTCCTGACTTTC,CASSMGQFNSGANVLTF
-,TRBV28,TRBJ1-2,TGTGCCAGCAGTTTAGGGTCTTATGGCTACACCTTC,CASSLGSYGYTF
-,TRBV16,TRBJ2-6,TGTGCCAGCAGCCAATCAAGCTCTGGGGCCAACGTCCTGACTTTC,CASSQSSSGANVLTF
TRBD2,TRBV3-1/TRBV3-2,TRBJ2-2,TGTGCCAGCAGCCAAGGTACGAGCGGGAGGGAGGGCACCGGGGAGCTGTTTTTT,CASSQGTSGREGTGELFF
TRBD2,TRBV12-3/TRBV12-4,TRBJ2-7,TGTGCCAGCAGCGGGGGGGGCAACGAGCAGTACTTC,CASSGGGNEQYF
-,TRBV7-8,TRBJ2-7,TGTGCCAGCAGCTTAGTGAGGCGACAGCTCTCCTACGAGCAGTACTTC,CASSLVRRQLSYEQYF
-,TRBV5-4,TRBJ2-5,TGTGCCAGCAGCTTAGACGGAGAAGAGACCCAGTACTTC,CASSLDGEETQYF
-,TRBV30,TRBJ1-2,TGTGCCTGGAGTGACCAAGTGTCCTATGGCTACACCTTC,CAWSDQVSYGYTF
TRBD1,TRBV5-1,TRBJ2-1,TGCGCCAGCAGCTCCCGGGACAGGGGGCGAAATGAGCAGTTCTTC,CASSSRDRGRNEQFF
TRBD1,TRBV23-1,TRBJ1-5,TGCGCCAGCAGTCAAAGGGCGACAGGGTATCAGCCCCAGCATTTT,CASSQRATGYQPQHF
-,TRBV10-3,TRBJ2-7,TGTGCCATCAGTGACAACTTATACGAGCAGTACTTC,CAISDNLYEQYF
-,TRBV6-5,TRBJ2-1,TGTGCCAGCAGGGTCGACGGGAGCTACAATGAGCAGTTCTTC,CASRVDGSYNEQFF
TRBD1,TRBV29-1,TRBJ2-7,TGCAGCGTTGACTCGGGACAGGGTTACGAGCAGTACTTC,CSVDSGQGYEQYF